The 2 T cell receptor beta chains given below trace back to one sample, sequenced in a study of OX40 agonist ivuxolimab in advanced cancers. Clones were sequenced by immunoSEQ multiplex PCR, and TCRdb holds only the in-frame ones, with some missing. This sample has around 20,000 clones, with approximately 69% found just once. The specimen comprised CD4+ or CD8+ T cells sorted from blood, sampled in a trial of the OX40 agonist ivuxolimab. Every receptor here comes from an adult with an advanced solid tumor such as melanoma, head and neck, liver or kidney cancer.

The chain recombines TRBV4-1 with TRBJ2-7, with D unresolved. Trimming took 0 bases from V and 1 from J, leaving 10 bases between them. CDR1 and CDR2 from the germline V gene are MGHRA and YSYEKL. The CDR3 extends over 15 amino acids. The CDR3 nucleotides read TGCGCCAGCAGCCAAGATCGCAGAACATCCTACGAGCAGTACTTC. It encodes CASSQDRRTSYEQYF.

The chain uses TRBV2 and TRBJ2-2; D possibly corresponds to TRBD2 (5 bases). This CDR3 comprises 16 residues. Germline lookup yields CDR1 SNHLY and CDR2 FYNNEI. Deletions cut 0 bases from V and 0 bases from J, with 8 bases between. The CDR3 DNA sequence: TGTGCCAGCAGTGAAGCCCAGGACTCGAACACCGGGGAGCTGTTTTTT. This sequence encodes CASSEAQDSNTGELFF. Supplemented by reference TRBV2 and TRBJ2-2, the full variable domain reads EPEVTQTPSHQVTQMGQEVILRCVPISNHLYFYWYRQILGQKVEFLVSFYNNEISEKSEIFDDQFSVERPDGSNFTLKIRSTKLEDSAMYFCASSEAQDSNTGELFFGEGSRLTVL.